The rows below give T cell receptor beta chains drawn from one sample of a study of response to subunit inactivated influenza vaccine. TCRdb recomputed calls from the RT-PCR reads with MiXCR, one row per CDR3 protein. The table records about 240,000 distinct CDR3 sequences, more than 10% of them present only once. The sequenced sample was non-naive T cells sorted from PBMCs, obtained roughly 2 weeks before vaccination. These receptors all come from a man aged 50-59 years who received an inactivated influenza vaccine. Both conserved end residues are part of each CDR3. The order of the fields is V gene, D gene, clone size, J gene, CDR3 protein, CDR3 DNA. D genes are given only for firm matches. The size entry is marked missing in some rows and otherwise reads once, few, many or a size class.

TRBV15	.	few	TRBJ1-1	CATSTLQGNTEAFF	TGTGCCACCAGCACTTTACAGGGAAACACTGAAGCTTTCTTT
TRBV30	.	.	TRBJ2-5	CAWSRGTGLKETQYF	TGTGCCTGGAGTCGAGGCACAGGGCTGAAAGAGACCCAGTACTTC
TRBV24-1	TRBD1	.	TRBJ1-6	CATRGTGDGPLHF	TGTGCCACCAGAGGGACAGGTGACGGACCCCTCCACTTT
TRBV20-1	.	many	TRBJ2-7	CSASRPRIDEQYF	TGCAGTGCTAGTCGGCCGCGAATAGACGAGCAGTACTTC
TRBV20-1	TRBD2	few	TRBJ2-1	CSASQASGMTYNEQFF	TGCAGTGCTAGTCAGGCTAGCGGGATGACCTACAATGAGCAGTTCTTC
TRBV9	.	.	TRBJ2-1	CASSVASYNEQFF	TGTGCCAGCAGCGTAGCCTCCTACAATGAGCAGTTCTTC
TRBV4-2	.	.	TRBJ1-2	CASSQRGGHGYTF	TGTGCCAGCAGCCAGAGGGGCGGCCATGGCTACACCTTC
TRBV27	.	few	TRBJ2-3	CASSLLSLSTDTQYF	TGTGCCAGCAGTCTCCTTTCCCTAAGCACAGATACGCAGTATTTT
TRBV7-9	.	.	TRBJ1-4	CASSSGDEKLFF	TGTGCCAGCAGCTCGGGGGACGAAAAACTGTTTTTT
TRBV29-1	.	few	TRBJ1-1	CSVERGWVSATEAFF	TGCAGCGTTGAACGGGGGTGGGTGTCGGCTACTGAAGCTTTCTTT
TRBV11-3	.	few	TRBJ1-1	CASSLEDQRRMNTEAFF	TGTGCCAGCAGCTTAGAAGACCAGCGGCGAATGAACACTGAAGCTTTCTTT
TRBV9	.	.	TRBJ2-1	CASSVGPSEGGSQFF	TGTGCCAGCAGCGTAGGCCCAAGTGAGGGAGGCTCTCAGTTCTTC
TRBV18	.	.	TRBJ2-7	CASWSDSSYEQYF	TGTGCCAGCTGGTCGGACAGCTCCTACGAGCAGTACTTC
TRBV6-1	.	many	TRBJ1-5	CASSGTTLSNQPQHF	TGTGCCAGCAGTGGGACGACCCTTAGCAATCAGCCCCAGCATTTT
TRBV7-3	.	.	TRBJ2-6	CASSQPPTGANVLTF	TGTGCCAGCAGCCAACCCCCTACTGGGGCCAACGTCCTGACTTTC
TRBV20-1	TRBD2	few	TRBJ2-1	CSARGLAGDNEQFF	TGCAGTGCTCGAGGACTAGCGGGAGACAATGAGCAGTTCTTC
TRBV13	.	.	TRBJ1-4	CANRGLSTNEKLFF	TGTGCCAATAGAGGACTTTCAACTAATGAAAAACTGTTTTTT
TRBV20-1	TRBD1	.	TRBJ2-7	CSAKGQGGDEQYF	TGCAGTGCTAAGGGACAGGGAGGTGACGAGCAGTACTTC
TRBV20-1	TRBD1	few	TRBJ2-7	CSANGQGSTYEQYF	TGCAGTGCGAACGGACAGGGCTCTACCTACGAGCAGTACTTC